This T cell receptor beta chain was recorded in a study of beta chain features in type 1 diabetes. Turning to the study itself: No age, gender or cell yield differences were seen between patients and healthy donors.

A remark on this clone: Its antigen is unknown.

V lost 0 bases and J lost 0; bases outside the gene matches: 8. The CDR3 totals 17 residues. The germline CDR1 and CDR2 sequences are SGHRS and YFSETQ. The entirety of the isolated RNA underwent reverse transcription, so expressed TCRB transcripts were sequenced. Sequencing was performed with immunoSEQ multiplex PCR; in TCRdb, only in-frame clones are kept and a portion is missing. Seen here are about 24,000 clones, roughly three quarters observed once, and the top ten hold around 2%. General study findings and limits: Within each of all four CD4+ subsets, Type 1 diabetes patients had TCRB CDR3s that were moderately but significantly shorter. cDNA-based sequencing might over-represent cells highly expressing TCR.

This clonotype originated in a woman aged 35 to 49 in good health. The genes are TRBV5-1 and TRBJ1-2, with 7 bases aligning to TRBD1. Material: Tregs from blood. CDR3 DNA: TGCGCCAGCAGCTTGGCCTCCGGGACAGCCACTAACTATGGCTACACCTTC. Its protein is CASSLASGTATNYGYTF.